These T cell receptor beta chains were read from a single sample in a study of T cells after yellow fever vaccination. In TCRdb, the 5' RACE reads were re-called with MiXCR into one record per CDR3 protein. The sample consists of 350,000 to 450,000 distinct CDR3 sequences, 6.2% of them appearing once. This sample comprised PBMCs, obtained 5 days after the yellow fever booster vaccination. These receptors originate from a man younger than 45 who received the YFV17D yellow fever vaccine. Each CDR3 is given without its conserved first and last residue.

v_gene: TRBV9
CDR3aa: ASSVVRTILAHQTDTQY

v_gene: TRBV7-2
CDR3aa: ASSLDYFEQY

v_gene: TRBV7-8
CDR3aa: ASSLVAISVAGELF

v_gene: TRBV6-6
CDR3aa: ASRRIGEAF

v_gene: TRBV5-1
CDR3aa: ASSLVGFTNTEAF

v_gene: TRBV21-1
CDR3aa: ASPEGVQETQY

v_gene: TRBV6-2/TRBV6-3
CDR3aa: ASNPGQEYNEQF

v_gene: TRBV18
CDR3aa: ASSPLSPYNEQF

v_gene: TRBV15
CDR3aa: ATSFTRQETQY

v_gene: TRBV20-1
CDR3aa: SALSDGSYEQY

v_gene: TRBV20-1
CDR3aa: SASVRNWRETQY

v_gene: TRBV6-2/TRBV6-3
CDR3aa: ASPGRENTGELF

v_gene: TRBV3-1
CDR3aa: ASSQAATDTQY

v_gene: TRBV20-1
CDR3aa: SARDSLAFRLLSTEAF

v_gene: TRBV12-3/TRBV12-4
CDR3aa: ASRLDPTDTQY

v_gene: TRBV20-1
CDR3aa: SARLAVDTGELF

v_gene: TRBV7-2
CDR3aa: ASSLAGTADTQY

v_gene: TRBV7-9
CDR3aa: ASSLVSGVDGYT

v_gene: TRBV20-1
CDR3aa: SARAAGSYNEQF

v_gene: TRBV18
CDR3aa: ASSPPGQRLTGANVLT

v_gene: TRBV3-1
CDR3aa: ASRRDRNSPLH

v_gene: TRBV14
CDR3aa: ASSQRRLPGTTRADTQY

v_gene: TRBV7-9
CDR3aa: ASSTRLARNNEQF

v_gene: TRBV29-1
CDR3aa: SVIKGRVVYNEQF

v_gene: TRBV6-2/TRBV6-3
CDR3aa: ASSYVRLAGWGISADTQY

v_gene: TRBV29-1
CDR3aa: SVARPYEQY

v_gene: TRBV11-3
CDR3aa: ASSLGRRGGNQPQH

v_gene: TRBV9
CDR3aa: ASSLLGLGGSETQY

v_gene: TRBV7-9
CDR3aa: ASTTGWELF

v_gene: TRBV5-1
CDR3aa: ASSPSSGHPEETQY

v_gene: TRBV7-2
CDR3aa: ASSPRTGGSRELF

v_gene: TRBV5-1
CDR3aa: ASSVDISRPQH

v_gene: TRBV19
CDR3aa: ASRPAGVLSEQY

v_gene: TRBV7-8
CDR3aa: ASSLIRGGFQPQH

v_gene: TRBV6-1
CDR3aa: ASSRTWTGLREQY

v_gene: TRBV6-5
CDR3aa: ASSYAGPLRAQY

v_gene: TRBV3-1
CDR3aa: ASSPRGVGSSYNEQF

v_gene: TRBV2
CDR3aa: ASSEYGIPADTQY

v_gene: TRBV6-2/TRBV6-3
CDR3aa: ASSPYSFRDRGVLAKNIQY

v_gene: TRBV5-1
CDR3aa: ASSSGVGETKVEKLF

v_gene: TRBV7-6
CDR3aa: ASSKLGTGFRELF

v_gene: TRBV6-5
CDR3aa: ASSYSVGGSPLH

v_gene: TRBV5-4
CDR3aa: ASSPTGKRQETQY

v_gene: TRBV5-1
CDR3aa: ASSSLPTGVYDAIAKNIQY

v_gene: TRBV10-2
CDR3aa: ASSDAGELF

v_gene: TRBV5-1
CDR3aa: ASSWGGTYEQY

v_gene: TRBV11-2
CDR3aa: ASSNLVYNEQF

v_gene: TRBV12-3/TRBV12-4
CDR3aa: ASSSGTYYEQY

v_gene: TRBV28
CDR3aa: ASSIAGGKDNEQF

v_gene: TRBV7-2
CDR3aa: ASSAGQGIDNSPLH

v_gene: TRBV7-2
CDR3aa: ASSPGPGWDTQY

v_gene: TRBV5-1
CDR3aa: ASRAGTASYNEQF

v_gene: TRBV12-5
CDR3aa: ASGLVLDRWGTGELF

v_gene: TRBV20-1
CDR3aa: SARSPSGSSYEQY

v_gene: TRBV20-1
CDR3aa: SAIVATGGETQY

v_gene: TRBV5-1
CDR3aa: ASSLGDSEPSYEQY

v_gene: TRBV7-3
CDR3aa: ASSQGSQGGEQF

v_gene: TRBV10-3
CDR3aa: AISYSGGTDTQY

v_gene: TRBV4-3
CDR3aa: ASSQGIPASGRTGELF

v_gene: TRBV20-1
CDR3aa: SARDQPREITDTQY